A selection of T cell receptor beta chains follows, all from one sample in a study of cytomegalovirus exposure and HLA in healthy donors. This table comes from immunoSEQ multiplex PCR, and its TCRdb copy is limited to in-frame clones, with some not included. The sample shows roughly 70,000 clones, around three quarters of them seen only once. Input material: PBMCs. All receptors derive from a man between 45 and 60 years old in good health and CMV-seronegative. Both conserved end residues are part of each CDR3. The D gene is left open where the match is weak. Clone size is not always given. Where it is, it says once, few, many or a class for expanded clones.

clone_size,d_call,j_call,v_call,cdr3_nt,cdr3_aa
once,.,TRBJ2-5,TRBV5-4,TGTGCCAGCAGCTCCGGGACTCTACAAGAGACCCAGTACTTC,CASSSGTLQETQYF
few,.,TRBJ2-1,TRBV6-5,TGTGCCAGCAGCCGGAAGGGAGCCGAGGTTTATGAGCAGTTCTTC,CASSRKGAEVYEQFF
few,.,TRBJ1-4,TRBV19,TGTGCCAGTAGTTTGCTACAGGGCTCAACTAATGAAAAACTGTTTTTT,CASSLLQGSTNEKLFF
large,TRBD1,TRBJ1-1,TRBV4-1,TGCGCCAGCAGCCAAGAGGGACAGAACTTTGAAGCTTTCTTT,CASSQEGQNFEAFF
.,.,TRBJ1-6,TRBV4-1,TGCGCCAGCAGCCTCACCCGAGGTGGGAATTCACCCCTCCACTTT,CASSLTRGGNSPLHF
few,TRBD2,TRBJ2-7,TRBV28,TGTGCCAGCAACATAGTGGCAGGGAGGGTCTACGAGCAGTACTTC,CASNIVAGRVYEQYF
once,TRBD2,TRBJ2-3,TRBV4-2,TGTGCCAGCAGCCAAGAAGGGGCTAGCGGTCGCGGAGATACGCAGTATTTT,CASSQEGASGRGDTQYF
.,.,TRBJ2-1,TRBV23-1,TGCGCCAGCAGTTTTCCGGGTCCTGAAGGCAATGAGCAGTTCTTC,CASSFPGPEGNEQFF
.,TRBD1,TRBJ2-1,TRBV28,TGTGCCAGCAGTTTTTTAACAGGGGGCCAGGGTGAGCAGTTCTTC,CASSFLTGGQGEQFF
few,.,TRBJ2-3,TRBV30,TGTGCCTGGAGTGGAGCCCGGGGGAGTTCAGATACGCAGTATTTT,CAWSGARGSSDTQYF
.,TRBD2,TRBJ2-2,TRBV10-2,TGCGCCAGCCGGGAAAGCGGGGGGGCCGGGGAGCTGTTTTTT,CASRESGGAGELFF
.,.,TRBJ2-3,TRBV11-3,TGTGCCAGCAGCCGCTGGACTTCCCCTACAGATACGCAGTATTTT,CASSRWTSPTDTQYF
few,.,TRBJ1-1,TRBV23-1,TGCGCCAGCAGTCACCCCACGGGGACTGAAGCTTTCTTT,CASSHPTGTEAFF
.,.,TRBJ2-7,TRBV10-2,TGCGCCAGCAGTGGTGATACAGGATCTTACTACGAGCAGTACTTC,CASSGDTGSYYEQYF
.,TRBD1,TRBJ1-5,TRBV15,TGTGCCACCAGCAGTCCTCCCGGGACAGGGGGCCATCAGCCCCAGCATTTT,CATSSPPGTGGHQPQHF
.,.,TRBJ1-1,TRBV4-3,TGCGCCAGCAGCCAAGATAAGGGACAACCGAGCGCTTTCTTT,CASSQDKGQPSAFF
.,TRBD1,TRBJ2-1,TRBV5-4,TGTGCCAGCAGCCAAGGGGCCAGGGGGCGCGCTGAGCAGTTCTTC,CASSQGARGRAEQFF
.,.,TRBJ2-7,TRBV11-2,TGTGCCAGCAGCCGGACGGACATCTACGAGCAGTACTTC,CASSRTDIYEQYF
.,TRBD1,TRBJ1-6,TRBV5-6,TGTGCCAGCAGCGCGGACAGGGGGAATTCACCCCTCCACTTT,CASSADRGNSPLHF
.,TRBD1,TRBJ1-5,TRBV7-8,TGTGCCAGCAGGGGAGGACAGGGGGATCAGCCCCAGCATTTT,CASRGGQGDQPQHF
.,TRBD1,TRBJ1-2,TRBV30,TGTGCCTGGAGTCTGGGACAGGGGCATGGCTACACCTTC,CAWSLGQGHGYTF
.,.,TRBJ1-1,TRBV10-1,TGCGCCAGCAGTGAGTCCCGGGGTCGGAGAACTGAAGCTTTCTTT,CASSESRGRRTEAFF
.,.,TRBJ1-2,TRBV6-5,TGTGCCAGCAGTTACTCCGGGGTGAACTATGGCTACACCTTC,CASSYSGVNYGYTF
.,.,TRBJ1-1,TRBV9,TGTGCCAGCAGCACGGGGACACCCCAAGCGGAAGCTTTCTTT,CASSTGTPQAEAFF
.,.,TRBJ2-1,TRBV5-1,TGCGCCAGCAGCTTGTTCAGGGCTACGGACGCCTACAATGAGCAGTTCTTC,CASSLFRATDAYNEQFF
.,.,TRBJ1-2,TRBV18,TGTGCCAGCTCGCTGGGCCAGGCGCGCCGGGGCTACACCTTC,CASSLGQARRGYTF
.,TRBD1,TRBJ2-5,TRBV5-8,TGTGCCAGCAGCTTGGAACAGGGGGCGAGGGAGACCCAGTACTTC,CASSLEQGARETQYF
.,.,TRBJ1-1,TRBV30,TGTGCCTGGAGTGTACAGGCAAACACTGAAGCTTTCTTT,CAWSVQANTEAFF
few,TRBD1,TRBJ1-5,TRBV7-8,TGTGCCAGCAGCTTCCGGACAGGCGATAGCAATCAGCCCCAGCATTTT,CASSFRTGDSNQPQHF
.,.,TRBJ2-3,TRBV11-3,TGTGCCAGCAGCTTAGGGGGATGGGGCAGAGATGATACGCAGTATTTT,CASSLGGWGRDDTQYF
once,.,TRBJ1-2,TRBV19,TGTGCCAGCCGGCGGGGTGCCTATGGCTACACCTTC,CASRRGAYGYTF
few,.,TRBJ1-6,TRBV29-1,TGCAGCGTTAAGGAGCAGGGAGGAAATTCACCCCTCCACTTT,CSVKEQGGNSPLHF
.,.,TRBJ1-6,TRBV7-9,TGTGCCAGCAGCTCGACCTTGAACAGTCCCCTCCACTTT,CASSSTLNSPLHF